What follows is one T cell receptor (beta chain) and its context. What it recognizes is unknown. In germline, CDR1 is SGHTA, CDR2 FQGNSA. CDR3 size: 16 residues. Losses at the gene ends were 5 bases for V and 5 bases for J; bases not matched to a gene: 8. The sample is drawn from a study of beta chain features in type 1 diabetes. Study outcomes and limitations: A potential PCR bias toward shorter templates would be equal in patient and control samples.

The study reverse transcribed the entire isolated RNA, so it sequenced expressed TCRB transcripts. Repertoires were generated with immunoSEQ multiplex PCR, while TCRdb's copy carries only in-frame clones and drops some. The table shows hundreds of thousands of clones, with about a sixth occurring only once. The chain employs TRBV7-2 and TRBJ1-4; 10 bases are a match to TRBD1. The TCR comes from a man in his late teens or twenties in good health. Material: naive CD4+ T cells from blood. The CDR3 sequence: CASSHGTGDGNEKLFF. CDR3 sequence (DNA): TGTGCCAGCAGCCACGGGACAGGGGACGGGAATGAAAAACTGTTTTTT.